The text below deals with one T cell receptor (beta chain). Its antigen is not known. Researchers ran the PCR with 60 Vbeta and 13 Jbeta primers. Clones were sequenced by immunoSEQ multiplex PCR, and TCRdb holds only the in-frame ones, with some missing. Here the sample spans more than 150,000 clones, roughly 84% being singletons. This record comes from a study of cytomegalovirus exposure and HLA in healthy donors. Study results and limitations: Analysis was carried out at a later point, and it linked a missense DCLRE1C variant to TCR beta V- and J-gene trimming.

The CDR3 length is 16 residues. Trimming took off 2 bases at V and 5 bases at J, with 15 bases between the two ends. Germline V gene data show CDR1 as KGHSY and CDR2 as FQNENV. This TCR was recovered from a girl under three years old in good health and CMV-seronegative. The specimen was PBMCs. The rearrangement links TRBV16 to TRBJ1-4, with TRBD1 as a possible D gene (5 bases). CDR3 sequence: CASSQRTYRQNEKLFF. CDR3 sequence (DNA): TGTGCCAGCAGCCAAAGAACCTACCGACAGAATGAAAAACTGTTTTTT.